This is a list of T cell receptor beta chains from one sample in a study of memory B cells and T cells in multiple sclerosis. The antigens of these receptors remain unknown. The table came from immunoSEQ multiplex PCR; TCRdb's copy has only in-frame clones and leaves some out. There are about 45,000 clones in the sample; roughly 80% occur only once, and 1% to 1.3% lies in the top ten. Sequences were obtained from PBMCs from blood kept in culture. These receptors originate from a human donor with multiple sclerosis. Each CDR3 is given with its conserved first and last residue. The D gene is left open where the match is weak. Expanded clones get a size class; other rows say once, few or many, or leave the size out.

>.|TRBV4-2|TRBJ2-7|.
CASSQGGGPLDEQYF
TGTGCCAGCAGCCAGGGGGGGGGCCCCCTGGACGAGCAGTACTTC
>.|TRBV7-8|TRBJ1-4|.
CASSINEKLFF
TGTGCCAGCAGCATCAATGAAAAACTGTTTTTT
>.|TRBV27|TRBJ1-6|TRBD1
CASSLSYRGLYNSPLHF
TGTGCCAGCAGTTTATCCTACAGGGGATTATATAATTCACCCCTCCACTTT
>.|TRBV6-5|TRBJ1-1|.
CASSYSLGSTEAFF
TGTGCCAGCAGTTACTCATTGGGGAGCACTGAAGCTTTCTTT
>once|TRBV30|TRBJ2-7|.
CAWSRRAGGEQYF
TGTGCCTGGAGTCGTCGGGCCGGCGGCGAGCAGTACTTC
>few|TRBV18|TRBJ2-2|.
CASSPRGQGKAGELFF
TGTGCCAGCTCACCACGAGGTCAGGGAAAGGCCGGGGAGCTGTTTTTT
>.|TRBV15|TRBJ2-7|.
CATSRSATVLGEQYF
TGTGCCACCAGCAGATCAGCGACGGTGCTGGGCGAGCAGTACTTC
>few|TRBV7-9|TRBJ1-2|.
CASSFVPQEGYGYTF
TGTGCCAGCAGCTTTGTCCCCCAGGAGGGATATGGCTACACCTTC
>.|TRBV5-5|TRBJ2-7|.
CASSPNRVPYEQYF
TGTGCCAGCAGCCCAAACAGGGTCCCCTACGAGCAGTACTTC
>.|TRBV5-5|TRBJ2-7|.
CASSDPGTRSSYEQYF
TGTGCCAGCAGCGACCCCGGGACACGAAGCTCCTACGAGCAGTACTTC
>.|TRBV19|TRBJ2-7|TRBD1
CASSNTRDRAYEQYF
TGTGCCAGTAGCAACACCCGGGACAGGGCCTACGAGCAGTACTTC
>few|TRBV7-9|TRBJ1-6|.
CASSLPNNSPLHF
TGTGCCAGCAGCTTACCGAATAATTCACCCCTCCACTTT
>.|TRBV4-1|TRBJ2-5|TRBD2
CASSQEWRGGQETQYF
TGCGCCAGCAGCCAAGAATGGAGGGGAGGGCAAGAGACCCAGTACTTC
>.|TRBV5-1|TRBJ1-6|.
CASSLGQGNNSPLHF
TGCGCCAGCAGCTTGGGGCAGGGGAATAATTCACCCCTCCACTTT
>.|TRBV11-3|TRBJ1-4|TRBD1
CASSPGQATNEKLFF
TGTGCCAGCAGCCCGGGACAGGCAACTAATGAAAAACTGTTTTTT
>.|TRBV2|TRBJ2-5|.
CASLEPPGTQYF
TGTGCCAGCCTCGAACCGCCGGGGACCCAGTACTTC
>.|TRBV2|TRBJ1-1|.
CATTGTENTEAFF
TGTGCCACTACGGGAACAGAGAACACTGAAGCTTTCTTT
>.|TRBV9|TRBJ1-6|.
CASSAGYASPLHF
TGTGCCAGCAGCGCAGGATACGCTTCACCCCTCCACTTT
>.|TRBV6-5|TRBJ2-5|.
CASGAETQYF
TGTGCCAGCGGAGCAGAGACCCAGTACTTC
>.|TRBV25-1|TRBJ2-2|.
CASVGTLYTGELFF
TGTGCCAGTGTCGGGACTCTCTACACCGGGGAGCTGTTTTTT
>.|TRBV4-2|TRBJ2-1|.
CASSQDGRYNEQFF
TGTGCCAGCAGCCAAGATGGACGTTACAATGAGCAGTTCTTC
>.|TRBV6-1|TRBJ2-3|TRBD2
CASLLNLAGPDTQYF
TGTGCCAGCCTGTTAAATCTAGCGGGGCCAGATACGCAGTATTTT
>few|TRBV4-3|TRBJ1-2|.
CASSQDMATAFFYF
TGCGCCAGCAGCCAAGACATGGCCACTGCATTCTTCTACTTC
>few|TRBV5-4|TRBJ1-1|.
CASSYRSNTEAFF
TGTGCCAGCAGCTACCGCTCGAACACTGAAGCTTTCTTT
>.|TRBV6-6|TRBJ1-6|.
CASSQGRSPLHF
TGTGCCAGCAGCCAGGGGCGTTCACCCCTCCACTTT
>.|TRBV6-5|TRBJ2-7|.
CASSLGLLSYEQYF
TGTGCCAGCAGTTTGGGACTCCTCTCCTACGAGCAGTACTTC
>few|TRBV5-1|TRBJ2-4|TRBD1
CASSPKDRGGLVAKNIQYF
TGCGCCAGCAGCCCAAAAGACAGGGGCGGATTGGTAGCCAAAAACATTCAGTACTTC
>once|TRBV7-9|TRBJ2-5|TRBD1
CASSPGQGVRETQYF
TGTGCCAGCAGCCCCGGACAGGGGGTGAGGGAGACCCAGTACTTC
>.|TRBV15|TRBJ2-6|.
CATTGTLRGSGANVLTF
TGTGCCACCACCGGGACACTTAGGGGCTCTGGGGCCAACGTCCTGACTTTC
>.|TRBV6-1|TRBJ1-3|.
CASPSTGNIGNTIYF
TGTGCCAGTCCATCAACAGGGAATATTGGAAACACCATATATTTT